This passage covers 14 T cell receptor beta chains from one sample sequenced in a study of blood T cells in healthy people across ages. Through a sample-barcoded 5' primer and a J-beta primer mix, a second PCR was run for roughly 6 to 11 cycles. A single record per CDR3 protein comes from TCRdb applying MiXCR to the 5' RACE reads. The table records about 1.8 million distinct CDR3 sequences, less than 50% of them present only once. The sequenced material came from blood. All receptors derive from a middle-aged woman in good health.

CDR3 region: CSAGQANEQFF. The CDR3 coding sequence is TGCAGCGCGGGACAGGCCAATGAGCAGTTCTTC. The chain has TRBV29-1 and TRBJ2-1, with 8 bases identical to TRBD1. With V trimmed by 7 bases and J by 6 bases, 2 bases remained unmatched. The germline V gene has CDR1 SQVTM and CDR2 ANQGSEA. The CDR3 sequence is 11 residues long.

This clonotype was detected only a few times. The chain has TRBV7-2 and TRBJ2-1; a weak D match, TRBD2 (7 bases). Per germline, CDR1 SGHTA and CDR2 FQGNSA. This CDR3 has 14 residues. Deletions cut 0 bases from V and 10 bases from J, with 13 bases between. The CDR3 reads CASSLAGGPKEQFF. DNA of the CDR3: TGTGCCAGCAGCTTAGCGGGGGGGCCGAAGGAGCAGTTCTTC.

This clonotype was detected a few times. The rearrangement uses TRBV10-3 and TRBJ1-1; D is unresolved. Trimming stripped 0 bases from V and 6 bases from J, with 14 bases between. CDR1 ENHRY and CDR2 SYGVKD come from the germline V gene. The CDR3 contains 15 residues. CDR3 residues: CAISESDRGASEAFF. The DNA of the CDR3 is TGTGCCATCAGTGAGTCGGACCGGGGAGCATCTGAAGCTTTCTTT.

The rearrangement uses TRBV7-8 and TRBJ2-5, with TRBD2 matching 9 bases. CDR1 is SGHVS and CDR2 is FQNEAQ in the germline V gene. This CDR3 spans 20 amino acids. The V gene end was trimmed by 1 base and the J gene end by 2 bases; junction bases not matched to a gene: 17. CDR3 residues: CASSLEPSMLAGLVQETQYF. DNA of the CDR3: TGTGCCAGCAGCTTAGAGCCTTCTATGCTAGCGGGGTTGGTGCAAGAGACCCAGTACTTC.

In its sample, this clonotype was seen a few times. The V and J genes are TRBV6-5 and TRBJ2-7, with D maybe TRBD1 (5 bases). The CDR3 is 16 residues long. Between the trimmed V and J ends, which lost 0 bases and 6 bases, there was a span of 18 bases. Germline V gene lookup returns CDR1 MNHEY and CDR2 SVGAGI. CDR3 nucleotides: TGTGCCAGCAGTTACTCGGGTACAGGCCTCTCGGGCGAGCAGTACTTC. Protein: CASSYSGTGLSGEQYF.

Turning to this clonotype: Relative to the germline gene, one junction end is altered; a read error may explain this. The chain uses TRBV20-1 and TRBJ2-3, with a tentative D call TRBD1 (5 bases). CDR1 is DFQATT and CDR2 is SNEGSKA in the germline V gene (reference sequence). CDR3 length: 14 amino acids. The CDR3 loop is CSAETDRATDAQYF. The CDR3 DNA reads TGCAGTGCCGAGACAGACCGCGCCACAGATGCGCAGTATTTT.

This clonotype was seen just once. V is TRBV28 and J is TRBJ1-2; D is possibly TRBD1 (5 bases). Trimming shortened V by 6 bases and J by 4 bases, and 15 bases separated the two germline ends. The CDR3 is 14 residues long. Germline CDR1 and CDR2: MDHEN and SYDVKM. CDR3 DNA: TGTGCCAGCAGCCTCCCCGGGACCGTCTATGGCTACACCTTC. Translated, it gives CASSLPGTVYGYTF.

This rearrangement joins TRBV12-3 or TRBV12-4 to TRBJ1-2, with 7 bases matching TRBD1. This CDR3 comprises 12 residues. Trimming at V came to 6 bases and at J to 8 bases, leaving 6 bases not matched to a gene. CDR3 amino acids: CASRTGTVGYTF. DNA for the CDR3: TGTGCCAGCAGGACCGGGACAGTGGGCTACACCTTC.

The table lists this clonotype with a count of one. The chain joins TRBV7-2 to TRBJ2-4, with 8 bases identical to TRBD2. The CDR3 extends over 16 amino acids. The V segment lost 6 bases and the J segment 5 bases; nucleotides outside the gene matches: 12. Germline CDR1 reads SGHTA; CDR2 reads FQGNSA. The CDR3 is CASRGGGHRAENIQYF. CDR3 sequence (DNA): TGTGCCAGCAGAGGCGGGGGGCATAGGGCCGAAAACATTCAGTACTTC.

CDR3 amino acids: CASSHGTGVSSSGNTIYF. In nucleotides, the CDR3 is TGTGCCAGCAGCCACGGGACAGGGGTTTCGAGCTCTGGAAACACCATATATTTT. The chain combines TRBV4-2 with TRBJ1-3; TRBD1 matches at 10 bases. V gave up 3 bases and J gave up 0 bases; unmatched junction bases: 8. The CDR3 loop spans 18 amino acids. From germline, CDR1 is LGHNA and CDR2 YNFKEQ.

The chain has TRBV27 and TRBJ2-5, with D perhaps given as TRBD1 or TRBD2 (6 bases each). Germline V gene data show CDR1 as MNHEY and CDR2 as SMNVEV (reference sequence). This CDR3 spans 12 amino acids. V was clipped by 10 bases and J by 2 bases, with 11 bases between them. This CDR3 is CATQGTQETQYF. The CDR3 nucleotides are TGTGCCACTCAGGGGACTCAAGAGACCCAGTACTTC.

The chain is built from TRBV20-1 and TRBJ2-5; TRBD2 aligns across 13 bases. This CDR3 spans 15 amino acids. CDR1 and CDR2 (germline): DFQATT, SNEGSKA (reference sequence). V shed 0 bases and J 5 bases; nucleotides not matched to a gene: 3. The CDR3 reads CSAREGTSGDETQYF. CDR3 nucleotide sequence: TGCAGTGCTAGAGAAGGGACTAGCGGGGATGAGACCCAGTACTTC.

CDR3 amino acids: CASSFQGANSPLHF. The CDR3 nucleotides are TGTGCCAGCAGCTTTCAGGGGGCGAATTCACCCCTCCACTTT. The chain uses TRBV11-1 and TRBJ1-6; 8 nucleotides line up with TRBD1. Unmatched junction bases numbered 2, after V lost 3 bases and J lost 7 bases. This CDR3 is 14 amino acids long. The germline V gene has CDR1 SGHAT and CDR2 FQDESV (reference sequence).

This rearrangement joins TRBV4-3 to TRBJ1-5; tentatively, D is TRBD1 (5 bases). Trimming took off 2 bases at V and 4 bases at J, with 15 bases between the two ends. Germline V lookup: CDR1 LGHNA, CDR2 YSLEER. The CDR3 is 16 amino acids. The CDR3 reads CASSQTRQSANQPQHF. CDR3 in DNA: TGCGCCAGCAGCCAAACACGACAGAGCGCAAATCAGCCCCAGCATTTT.